These 21 T cell receptor beta chains share one sample of origin, sequenced in a study of vaccination and CD4 T cells after COVID-19. The antigens for these receptors are not known. Treatment given: approximately 11-day PBMC culture with coronavirus spike peptide pools or control peptides (ViraFEST assay). Cultured CD4+ T-cell DNA underwent Oncomine TCR Beta short-read sequencing. Using its own MiXCR run on the PCR reads, TCRdb lists one record per CDR3 protein. The sample lists 7,500 or so distinct CDR3 sequences; about 70% were seen once. Sequencing was done on a sample of CD4+ T cells from blood, cultured in vitro. Receptor source: a human donor who had recovered from COVID-19.

This clonotype has more than one count but fewer than ten. The V gene is TRBV5-1, the J gene TRBJ2-7, with 8 positions matching TRBD1. The trim removed 4 bases at V and 2 bases at J, leaving 5 bases unmatched. Germline CDR1 reads SGHRS; CDR2 reads YFSETQ. The CDR3 extends over 14 amino acids. For the CDR3, the DNA is TGCGCCAGCAGCCCAGGGACAGGAACCTACGAGCAGTACTTC. Protein product: CASSPGTGTYEQYF. Full variable domain (remainder filled in from reference TRBV5-1 and TRBJ2-7): KAGVTQTPRYLIKTRGQQVTLSCSPISGHRSVSWYQQTPGQGLQFLFEYFSETQRNKGNFPGRFSGRQFSNSRSEMNVSTLELGDSALYLCASSPGTGTYEQYFGPGTRLTVT.

This clonotype was counted a few times. J is TRBJ2-7 and V is TRBV27; D is ambiguous. The CDR3 is 15 amino acids. CDR1 and CDR2 (germline): MNHEY, SMNVEV (reference sequence). V dropped 6 bases and J dropped 5 bases, with 20 bases sitting between them. The CDR3 nucleotides are TGTGCCAGCAGCCGGCCCGCCCGGCAGGTCCACGAGCAGTACTTC. It encodes CASSRPARQVHEQYF.

This clonotype is medium-sized in the sample. The chain carries TRBV20-1 and TRBJ2-5; 11 nucleotides agree with TRBD2. CDR3 length: 16 residues. Germline CDR1 DFQATT, CDR2 SNEGSKA (reference sequence). V gave up 4 bases and J gave up 5 bases; unmatched junction bases: 12. CDR3 in DNA: TGCAGTGCTACCCTATTACTAGCGGGAGTGGCTGAGACCCAGTACTTC. Encoded protein: CSATLLLAGVAETQYF.

With regard to this clonotype: The junction differs from germline at one of its ends, possibly a read error. The chain employs TRBV7-2 and TRBJ1-5; no definite D call. The CDR3 sequence is 14 residues long. Per the germline V gene, CDR1 is SGHTA and CDR2 is FQGNSA. CDR3 protein: CAGSARISNQPQHF. CDR3 nucleotides: TGTGCCGGCAGCGCCCGAATTAGCAATCAGCCCCAGCATTTT.

V gene TRBV6-1 combines with J gene TRBJ1-2; D gene ambiguous. The V gene lost 4 bases and the J gene lost 1 base, with 1 base spanning the gap. CDR1 is MNHNS and CDR2 is SASEGT in the germline V gene. This CDR3 is built from 11 residues. The CDR3, as DNA: TGTGCCAGCAGTGTTAACTATGGCTACACCTTC. Its protein is CASSVNYGYTF.

The chain couples TRBV6-1 to TRBJ1-5; the D is unclear. The germline V and J ends were trimmed by 7 bases and 0 bases, with 19 bases remaining between them. CDR1 is MNHNS, CDR2 SASEGT, per germline. This CDR3 has 17 amino acids. CDR3 amino acids: CASTVAGPSDSNQPQHF. In nucleotides, the CDR3 is TGTGCCAGCACCGTGGCCGGGCCCTCGGATAGCAATCAGCCCCAGCATTTT.

The rearrangement uses TRBV19 and TRBJ2-5; D is undetermined. With 7 bases removed from V and 7 bases from J, the gap between germline ends came to 10 bases. The CDR3 is 11 amino acids. Germline V CDR1 and CDR2: LNHDA, SQIVND (reference sequence). For the CDR3, the DNA is TGTGCCAGTAACTCGGGCGGGACCCAGTACTTC. Translating gives CASNSGGTQYF.

This clonotype rates as medium-sized (0.01 to 0.1%). The chain has TRBV20-1 and TRBJ2-3, with D possibly being TRBD1 (5 bases). The V end was cut by 2 bases, the J end by 7 bases, with 22 bases between. CDR3 length: 16 amino acids. Germline lookup yields CDR1 DFQATT and CDR2 SNEGSKA (reference sequence). DNA of the CDR3: TGCAGTGCTAGATACTCCGATAGGGGCTCCCTCTATACGCAGTATTTT. It encodes CSARYSDRGSLYTQYF.

CDR3 bases: TGTGCCAGCAGCTTAGCGGGTCCGGGGGAGACCCAGTACTTC. As protein: CASSLAGPGETQYF. The chain carries TRBV7-2 and TRBJ2-5, with D possibly being TRBD2 (5 bases). CDR1 SGHTA and CDR2 FQGNSA come from the germline V gene. The CDR3 covers 14 residues. Trimming took off 0 bases at V and 5 bases at J, with 10 bases between the two ends.

This clonotype was seen a few times. V is TRBV7-6 and J is TRBJ1-5, with D perhaps matching TRBD1 (5 bases). V was clipped by 2 bases and J by 2 bases, with 13 bases between them. CDR3 length: 16 residues. From germline, CDR1 is SGHVS and CDR2 FNYEAQ. CDR3 protein: CASSLRAGSGNQPQHF. The CDR3 DNA reads TGTGCCAGCAGCTTAAGGGCAGGGAGTGGCAATCAGCCCCAGCATTTT.

The gene calls are TRBV24-1 and TRBJ2-2; TRBD1 aligns across 10 bases. The CDR3 runs to 16 residues. Germline V gene data show CDR1 as KGHDR and CDR2 as SFDVKD. After removal of 4 bases from V and 6 bases from J, the junction contained 7 bases not matched to a gene. The CDR3 DNA follows: TGTGCCACCAGTGAGCTAACCGGGACAGGGGCCGGGGAGCTGTTTTTT. Its translation is CATSELTGTGAGELFF.

This chain links TRBV20-1 with TRBJ2-5; 12 bases are a match to TRBD2. In germline, CDR1 is DFQATT, CDR2 SNEGSKA (reference sequence). The CDR3 spans 17 residues. V lost 6 bases and J lost 2; bases outside the gene matches: 13. The CDR3, as DNA: TGCAGTGCCAGGCGGCTAGCGGGAGGGCGACAACAAGAGACCCAGTACTTC. It translates to CSARRLAGGRQQETQYF.

The chain has TRBV25-1 and TRBJ1-2; D might be TRBD1 (6 bases). Germline loops: CDR1 MGHDK, CDR2 SYGVNS. CDR3 length: 17 residues. V lost 2 bases and J 3 bases, leaving 19 bases between the germline ends. The CDR3 DNA sequence: TGTGCCAGCAGTGAAGGGGACCGGGGGCCACCCCACTATGGCTACACCTTC. It is translated as CASSEGDRGPPHYGYTF.

The rearrangement joins TRBV10-1 to TRBJ2-5; the D call may be TRBD1 or TRBD2 (6 bases each). The CDR3 runs to 13 residues. Per germline, CDR1 WNHNN and CDR2 SYGVQD (reference sequence). V was trimmed by 10 bases and J by 2 bases, leaving 14 bases between them. The CDR3 protein is CATTGASQETQYF. Written as DNA, the CDR3 is TGCGCCACCACGGGGGCCTCTCAAGAGACCCAGTACTTC.

The gene calls are TRBV19 and TRBJ2-7; 12 bases agree with TRBD2. The CDR3 runs to 13 residues. Per the germline V gene, CDR1 is LNHDA and CDR2 is SQIVND (reference sequence). For the CDR3, the DNA is TGTGCGACCGCGGGACTAGCGGGCTACGAGCAGTACTTC. It specifies CATAGLAGYEQYF.

The chain is built from TRBV20-1 and TRBJ1-3; D unclear. V was pared by 4 bases and J by 0 bases, with 7 bases between. The germline V gene encodes CDR1 DFQATT and CDR2 SNEGSKA (reference sequence). This CDR3 region has 13 residues. The DNA for the CDR3 is TGCAGTGCTACCCGCTACTCTGGAAACACCATATATTTT. Amino acid sequence: CSATRYSGNTIYF.

This clonotype was detected only once. The V gene is TRBV11-2, the J gene TRBJ1-3; TRBD1 aligns across 7 bases. Trimming cost V 1 base and J 4 bases; bases outside gene matches: 4. This CDR3 region has 15 residues. Germline lookup yields CDR1 SGHAT and CDR2 FQNNGV. CDR3: CASSLVQGSGNTIYF. The CDR3 bases are TGTGCCAGCAGCTTAGTACAGGGGAGCGGAAACACCATATATTTT.

This chain connects TRBV20-1 to TRBJ1-5, with no clear D. CDR3 length: 16 amino acids. Germline CDR1 is DFQATT and CDR2 is SNEGSKA (reference sequence). The V and J ends lost 0 bases and 6 bases respectively, with 18 bases between them. CDR3 bases: TGCAGTGCTAGAGACCCCAGGCGAGGGTATCCTCAGCCCCAGCATTTT. Protein product: CSARDPRRGYPQPQHF.

This chain uses TRBV19 with TRBJ2-1, with no clear D. V was shortened by 3 bases and J by 6 bases, with 6 bases between the two germline ends. Germline V gene sequence: CDR1 LNHDA, CDR2 SQIVND (reference sequence). This CDR3 has 12 amino acids. The CDR3, as DNA: TGTGCCAGTAGTATCCGAGGCAATGAGCAGTTCTTC. Protein sequence: CASSIRGNEQFF.

This clonotype has a handful of counts. The rearrangement uses TRBV6-1 and TRBJ1-1; D might be TRBD1 (6 bases). Trimming shortened V by 6 bases and J by 4 bases, and 18 bases separated the two germline ends. From germline, CDR1 is MNHNS and CDR2 SASEGT. The CDR3 extends over 15 amino acids. The CDR3, as DNA: TGTGCCAGCAGCGCGAGGGGGGGGACGGGCACTGAAGCTTTCTTT. Its translation: CASSARGGTGTEAFF.

This clonotype was seen only once. The rearrangement uses TRBV27 and TRBJ1-5; 7 nucleotides match TRBD1. The CDR3 is made up of 16 amino acids. Germline values: CDR1 MNHEY, CDR2 SMNVEV (reference sequence). V lost 8 bases to trimming and J lost 3 bases; unmatched junction nucleotides: 13. The CDR3 sequence: CASRQVTGITNQPQHF. DNA of the CDR3: TGTGCCAGCCGCCAAGTGACAGGGATCACCAATCAGCCCCAGCATTTT.